This T cell receptor beta chain originates from a study of cytomegalovirus exposure and HLA in healthy donors. Whole-study results and caveats: Diagnosis of cytomegalovirus status made by the classifier reportedly showed high specificity and sensitivity.

Germline V gene data show CDR1 as LGHNT and CDR2 as FRNRAP. The CDR3 totals 15 residues. Trimming stripped 7 bases from V and 1 base from J, with 16 bases between. PCR was performed using 60 Vbeta and 13 Jbeta primers. Libraries were prepared by immunoSEQ multiplex PCR; TCRdb keeps only in-frame clonotypes and omits some of them. The sample features 150,000 to 200,000 clones, with over 1% in its top ten. With regard to this clone: Its specificity is not known.

This TCR came from a woman in her fifties or sixties in good health and CMV-seronegative. The chain is built from TRBV12-5 and TRBJ1-1, with D hard to call. Sample: PBMCs. For the CDR3, the DNA is TGTGCTAGTGCCCCCCTCCGAGGGAAGAACACTGAAGCTTTCTTT. Translated: CASAPLRGKNTEAFF.